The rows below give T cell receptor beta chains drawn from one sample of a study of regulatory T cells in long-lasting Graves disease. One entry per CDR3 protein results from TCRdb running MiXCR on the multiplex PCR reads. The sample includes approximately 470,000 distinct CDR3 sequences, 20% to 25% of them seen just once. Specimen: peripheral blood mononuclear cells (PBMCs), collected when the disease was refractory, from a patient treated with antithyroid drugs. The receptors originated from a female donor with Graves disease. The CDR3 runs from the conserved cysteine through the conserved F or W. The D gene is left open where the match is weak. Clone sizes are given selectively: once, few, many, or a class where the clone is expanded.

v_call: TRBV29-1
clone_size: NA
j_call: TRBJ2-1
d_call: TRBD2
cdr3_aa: CSVEVGAGGWGEQFF
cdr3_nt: TGCAGCGTTGAAGTGGGAGCGGGAGGGTGGGGTGAGCAGTTCTTC

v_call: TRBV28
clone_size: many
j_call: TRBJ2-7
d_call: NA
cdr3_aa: CASSSGARYEQYF
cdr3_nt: TGTGCCAGCAGTTCAGGGGCGCGGTACGAGCAGTACTTC

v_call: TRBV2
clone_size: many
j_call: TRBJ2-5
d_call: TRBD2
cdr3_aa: CATLSQREGQETQYF
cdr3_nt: TGTGCCACCCTATCCCAGCGGGAGGGCCAAGAGACCCAGTACTTC

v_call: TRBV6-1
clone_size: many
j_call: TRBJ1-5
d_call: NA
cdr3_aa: CASRKLPGTPQHF
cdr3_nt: TGTGCCAGCAGAAAATTGCCGGGGACACCCCAGCATTTT

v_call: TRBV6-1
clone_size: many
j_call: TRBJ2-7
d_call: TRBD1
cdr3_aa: CASSLTGTAPNYEQYF
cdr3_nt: TGTGCCAGCAGTCTTACCGGGACAGCACCTAACTACGAGCAGTACTTC

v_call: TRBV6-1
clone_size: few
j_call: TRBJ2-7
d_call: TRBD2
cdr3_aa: CASSTKAGGGNEQYF
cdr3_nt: TGTGCCAGCAGTACCAAAGCGGGAGGCGGTAACGAGCAGTACTTC

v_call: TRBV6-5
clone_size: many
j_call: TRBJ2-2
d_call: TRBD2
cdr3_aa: CASSYMASGVGFGAGELFF
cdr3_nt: TGTGCCAGCAGTTACATGGCTAGCGGAGTGGGGTTTGGTGCCGGGGAGCTGTTTTTT

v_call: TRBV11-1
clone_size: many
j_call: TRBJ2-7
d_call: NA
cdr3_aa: CASSLGRDFSYEQYF
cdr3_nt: TGTGCCAGCAGCTTAGGCCGGGACTTCTCCTACGAGCAGTACTTC

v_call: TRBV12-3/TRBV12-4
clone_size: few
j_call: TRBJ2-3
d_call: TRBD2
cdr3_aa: CASSSRLAGSTDTQYF
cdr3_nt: TGTGCCAGCAGTTCCCGACTAGCGGGTAGCACAGATACGCAGTATTTT

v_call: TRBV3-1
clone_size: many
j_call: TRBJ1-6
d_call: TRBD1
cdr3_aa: CASSGGTGQWSPLHF
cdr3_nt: TGTGCCAGCAGCGGGGGGACAGGGCAATGGTCACCCCTCCACTTT

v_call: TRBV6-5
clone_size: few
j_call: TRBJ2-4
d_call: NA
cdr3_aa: CASSYSVGSANIQYF
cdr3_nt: TGTGCCAGCAGTTACTCAGTCGGGAGTGCCAACATTCAGTACTTC

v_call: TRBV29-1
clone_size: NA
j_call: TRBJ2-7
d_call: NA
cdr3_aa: CSVARINSYEQYF
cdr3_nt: TGCAGCGTTGCGCGGATAAACTCCTACGAGCAGTACTTC

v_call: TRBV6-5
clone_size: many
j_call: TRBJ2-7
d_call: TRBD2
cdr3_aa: CASSYRGGGSTHEQYF
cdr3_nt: TGTGCCAGCAGTTATCGAGGTGGCGGGAGTACCCACGAGCAGTACTTC

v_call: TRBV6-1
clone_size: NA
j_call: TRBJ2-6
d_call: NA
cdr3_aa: CASSKTETGANVLTF
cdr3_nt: TGTGCCAGCAGCAAGACCGAGACTGGGGCCAACGTCCTGACTTTC

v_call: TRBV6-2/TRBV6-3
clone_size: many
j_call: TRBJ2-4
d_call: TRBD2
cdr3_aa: CASSYSGRTDKNIQYF
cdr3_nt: TGTGCCAGCAGTTACAGCGGGAGGACGGACAAAAACATTCAGTACTTC

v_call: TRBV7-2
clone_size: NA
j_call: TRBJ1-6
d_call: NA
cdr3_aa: CASSFRPRGNSPLHF
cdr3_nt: TGTGCCAGCAGCTTTCGGCCCCGTGGGAATTCACCCCTCCACTTT

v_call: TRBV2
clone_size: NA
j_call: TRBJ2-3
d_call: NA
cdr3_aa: CASSEARDGSTTDTQYF
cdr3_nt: TGTGCCAGCAGTGAAGCGCGCGACGGGAGTACCACAGATACGCAGTATTTT

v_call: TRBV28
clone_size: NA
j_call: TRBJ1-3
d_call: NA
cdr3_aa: CASSKDISGNTIYF
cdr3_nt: TGTGCCAGCAGCAAAGATATCTCTGGAAACACCATATATTTT

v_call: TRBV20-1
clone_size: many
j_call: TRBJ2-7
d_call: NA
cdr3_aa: CSARGDVGDYEQYF
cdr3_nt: TGCAGTGCTAGGGGGGACGTAGGGGACTACGAGCAGTACTTC

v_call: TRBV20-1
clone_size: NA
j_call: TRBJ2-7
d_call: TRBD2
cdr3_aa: CSATTLGTRSEQYF
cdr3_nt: TGCAGTGCTACAACCCTAGGGACTAGGTCCGAGCAGTACTTC

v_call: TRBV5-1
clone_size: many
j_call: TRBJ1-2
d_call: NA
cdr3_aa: CASSLLGDPTYGYTF
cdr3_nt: TGCGCCAGCAGCCTGTTGGGGGATCCGACCTATGGCTACACCTTC

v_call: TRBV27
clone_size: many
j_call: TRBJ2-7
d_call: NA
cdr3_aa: CASSFGAPSSYEQYF
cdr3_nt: TGTGCCAGCAGTTTCGGCGCTCCGAGCTCCTACGAGCAGTACTTC

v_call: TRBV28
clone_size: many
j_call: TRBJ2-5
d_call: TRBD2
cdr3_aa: CASSPLSGKETQYF
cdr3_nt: TGTGCCAGCAGTCCCCTGAGCGGGAAAGAGACCCAGTACTTC

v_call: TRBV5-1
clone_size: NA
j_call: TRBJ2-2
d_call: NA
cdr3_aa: CASSPRSMNTGELFF
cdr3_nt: TGCGCCAGCAGCCCAAGGTCAATGAACACCGGGGAGCTGTTTTTT

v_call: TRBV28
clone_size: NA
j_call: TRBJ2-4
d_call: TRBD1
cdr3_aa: CASSPDTGGNIQYF
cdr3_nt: TGTGCCAGCAGTCCCGATACAGGGGGGAACATTCAGTACTTC

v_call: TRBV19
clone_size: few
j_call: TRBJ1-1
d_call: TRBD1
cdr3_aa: CASSVAGTGVLNTEAFF
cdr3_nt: TGTGCCAGTAGTGTCGCCGGGACAGGGGTATTGAACACTGAAGCTTTCTTT

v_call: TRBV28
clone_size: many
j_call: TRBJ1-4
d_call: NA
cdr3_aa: CASRDTGEKLFF
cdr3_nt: TGTGCCAGCAGAGATACAGGGGAAAAACTGTTTTTT

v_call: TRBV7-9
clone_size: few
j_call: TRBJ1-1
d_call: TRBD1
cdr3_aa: CASSPPTGEYTEAFF
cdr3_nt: TGTGCCAGCAGTCCTCCGACAGGGGAGTACACTGAAGCTTTCTTT

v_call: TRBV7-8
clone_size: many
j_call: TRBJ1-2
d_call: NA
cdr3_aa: CASSSDRLPSRAGYTF
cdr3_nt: TGTGCCAGCAGCTCGGACAGATTACCTTCGCGGGCTGGCTACACCTTC

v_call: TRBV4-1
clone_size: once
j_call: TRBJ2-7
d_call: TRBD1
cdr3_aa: CASSPGLGQGLYEQYF
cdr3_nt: TGCGCCAGCAGCCCTGGCTTAGGACAGGGGTTATACGAGCAGTACTTC

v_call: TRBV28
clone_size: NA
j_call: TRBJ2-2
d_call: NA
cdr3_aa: CASSLATTNTGKLFF
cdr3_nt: TGTGCCAGCAGTTTAGCTACGACGAACACCGGGAAGCTGTTTTTT

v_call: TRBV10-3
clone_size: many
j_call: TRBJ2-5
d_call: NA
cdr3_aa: CATSRDIQETQYF
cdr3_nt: TGTGCCACCTCCCGGGACATCCAAGAGACCCAGTACTTC

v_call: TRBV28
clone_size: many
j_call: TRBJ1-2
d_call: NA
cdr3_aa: CATRATRNYGYTF
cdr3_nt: TGTGCCACTCGGGCAACAAGAAACTATGGCTACACCTTC

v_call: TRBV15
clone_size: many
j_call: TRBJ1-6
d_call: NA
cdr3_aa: CATSRGVSASPLHF
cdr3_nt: TGTGCCACCAGCAGAGGGGTTTCGGCTTCACCCCTCCACTTT

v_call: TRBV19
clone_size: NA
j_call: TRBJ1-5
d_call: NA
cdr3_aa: CASSIGGAGAQPQHF
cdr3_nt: TGTGCCAGTAGTATAGGGGGCGCGGGGGCCCAGCCCCAGCATTTT

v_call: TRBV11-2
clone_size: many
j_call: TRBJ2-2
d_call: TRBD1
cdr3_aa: CASSTYRQGPVLTGELFF
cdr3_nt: TGTGCCAGCAGCACCTACCGACAGGGTCCGGTTTTAACCGGGGAGCTGTTTTTT

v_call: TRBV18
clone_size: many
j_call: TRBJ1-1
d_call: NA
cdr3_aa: CASSPSKALEAFF
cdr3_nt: TGTGCCAGCTCACCAAGCAAGGCCCTTGAAGCTTTCTTT

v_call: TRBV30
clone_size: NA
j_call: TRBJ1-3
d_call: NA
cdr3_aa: CAWTRDWPTTIYF
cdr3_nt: TGTGCCTGGACCCGGGATTGGCCTACCACCATATATTTT